This T cell receptor beta chain was sequenced for a study of OX40 agonist ivuxolimab in advanced cancers. The CDR3 extends over 15 amino acids. Germline assignment: CDR1 MNHEY and CDR2 SVGAGI. V was pared by 0 bases and J by 4 bases, with 11 bases between. Only in-frame clones appear in the TCRdb table, and some are missing; sequencing was by immunoSEQ multiplex PCR. The data show about 94,000 clones, roughly 84% seen once. The source was CD4+ or CD8+ T cells sorted from blood, collected in a trial of the OX40 agonist ivuxolimab. V is TRBV6-5 and J is TRBJ2-3; D may be TRBD1 (6 bases). This sequence was found in an adult with an advanced solid tumor such as melanoma, head and neck, liver or kidney cancer. The CDR3 sequence: CASSYSGAGPDTQYF. CDR3 nucleotides: TGTGCCAGCAGTTACTCGGGGGCGGGTCCAGATACGCAGTATTTT.